This entry features one T cell receptor (beta chain) sequence. Its antigen remains unknown. These data are taken from a study of blood T cells in healthy people across ages. Isolated PBMCs totaled at least 6.5 million in each sample. The use of a sample-barcoded 5' primer and a J-beta primer mix characterized a second PCR of about 7 to 12 cycles. The yield of each sample was at least 3 million CDR3-containing paired-end reads. TCRdb processed the 5' RACE reads anew with MiXCR; each CDR3 protein has one entry. The sample includes 540,000 or so distinct CDR3 sequences, under 55% of them seen just once. CDR3 length equals 15 residues. CDR1 DFQATT and CDR2 SNEGSKA come from the germline V gene (reference sequence). V lost 6 bases, J lost 3 bases, and 10 bases stayed unmatched. Study-wide results and caveats: Strong correlation linked observed beta diversity and percent naive T cells. TCR beta diversity per million T cells fell roughly linearly with age.

The chain recombines TRBV20-1 with TRBJ2-1, with 8 bases lining up with TRBD2. Sequencing used blood. This TCR was sampled from an elderly man in good health. The CDR3 coding sequence is TGCAGTGCAAAGACTAGCGCACGATACTACAATGAGCAGTTCTTC. Translated: CSAKTSARYYNEQFF.